These T cell receptor beta chains were read from a single sample in a study of T cells in pancreatic ductal adenocarcinoma. The table came from immunoSEQ multiplex PCR; TCRdb's copy has only in-frame clones and leaves some out. The sample yields roughly 5,400 clones, about 88% seen once. The sample taken for sequencing was pancreatic tumor tissue. The receptors stem from a human donor with pancreatic ductal adenocarcinoma. Both conserved end residues are part of each CDR3. A D gene is named only where the DNA matches it firmly.

J gene | V gene | D gene | CDR3 protein
TRBJ2-1 | TRBV4-2 | TRBD1 | CASSQEGDRANEQFF
TRBJ1-1 | TRBV29-1 | TRBD1 | CSADRGHTEAFF
TRBJ2-7 | TRBV19 | - | CASSADWTEQYF
TRBJ2-7 | TRBV19 | TRBD1 | CASAYTTGADYEQYF
TRBJ2-5 | TRBV19 | - | CASSKPYQETQYF
TRBJ2-3 | TRBV15 | TRBD1 | CATSLRDRGPTDTQYF
TRBJ2-1 | TRBV7-9 | - | CASGFDSSNEQFF
TRBJ1-5 | TRBV7-9 | - | CASSPTVGYRVYQPQHF
TRBJ1-5 | TRBV6-4 | TRBD1 | CASRGTGGLAQHF
TRBJ1-2 | TRBV28 | TRBD1 | CASTTYRGHYGYTF
TRBJ2-7 | TRBV6-6 | - | CASSSLGPGLEQYF
TRBJ2-7 | TRBV6-5 | - | CASSYLAQSYEQYF
TRBJ1-2 | TRBV6-4 | - | CASSQGNYGYTF
TRBJ1-1 | TRBV4-2 | - | CASSLPTGLNTEAFF
TRBJ2-1 | TRBV29-1 | TRBD1 | CSVGTGGYNEQFF
TRBJ2-2 | TRBV27 | - | CASRAGQNTGELFF
TRBJ2-4 | TRBV7-2 | TRBD2 | CASSAGGDKNIQYF
TRBJ2-7 | TRBV5-5 | TRBD1 | CASSQEGSGTGDYEQYF
TRBJ1-4 | TRBV14 | - | CASSRNTNEKLFF
TRBJ2-5 | TRBV28 | - | CASSPLGGNQETQYF
TRBJ1-2 | TRBV19 | - | CASRIRGGKTNYGYTF
TRBJ1-2 | TRBV6-1 | TRBD1 | CASSVGWGQSYGYTF
TRBJ2-7 | TRBV6-1 | TRBD1 | CASRVTGTGIYEQYF
TRBJ1-6 | TRBV6-1 | - | CAVGQGFANSPLHF
TRBJ1-2 | TRBV6-8 | TRBD1 | CASSRQGARDGYTF
TRBJ2-7 | TRBV9 | - | CASSVAFDEQYF
TRBJ2-2 | TRBV27 | - | CASSGGPFTGELFF
TRBJ1-2 | TRBV30 | - | CAWSEAHGYTF
TRBJ2-2 | TRBV5-1 | - | CASSLGSNTGELFF
TRBJ1-1 | TRBV15 | - | CATSRDSGEAFF
TRBJ2-7 | TRBV5-5 | TRBD1 | CASSLFGDSSYEQYF
TRBJ2-5 | TRBV29-1 | TRBD1 | CSVSRGSQETQYF
TRBJ2-3 | TRBV9 | - | CASSASYTDTQYF
TRBJ1-2 | TRBV6-1 | - | CASRWLEANYGYTF
TRBJ1-3 | TRBV27 | - | CASSLRTPYSGNTIYF
TRBJ2-7 | TRBV19 | TRBD2 | CASSTTSGSYSEQYF
TRBJ2-3 | TRBV15 | - | CATSRDSATDTQYF
TRBJ1-2 | TRBV28 | - | CATGRELYYGYTF
TRBJ2-7 | TRBV2 | TRBD2 | CASSGTSLEQYF
TRBJ1-5 | TRBV6-1 | - | CASSGSGTVENQPQHF
TRBJ2-3 | TRBV10-2 | - | CASIDPAATDTQYF
TRBJ1-1 | TRBV29-1 | - | CSAGGRTQEAFF
TRBJ2-3 | TRBV4-3 | TRBD1 | CASSDRDRVADTQYF
TRBJ2-1 | TRBV11-2 | - | CASSLSPAGGGNEQFF
TRBJ2-5 | TRBV7-2 | - | CASSLDTETQYF
TRBJ2-5 | TRBV2 | - | CASNYQETQYF
TRBJ2-3 | TRBV7-2 | - | CASSLVGGTGTDTQYF